The clone carrying this T cell receptor beta chain was picked up many times. Germline V gene data show CDR1 as MDHEN and CDR2 as SYDVKM. This CDR3 contains 13 residues. Trimming shortened V by 2 bases and J by 5 bases, and 9 bases separated the two germline ends. TCRdb reprocessed the PCR reads via MiXCR. The sample yields 15,000 to 25,000 clones, under 25% seen once. Treatment of any kind had been given to no patient before thyroid surgery. The data are from a study of metastatic and nonmetastatic thyroid tumors. The sequence was obtained from a male donor with papillary thyroid cancer or a benign thyroid nodule (not recorded which). Some clones in this sample may be carry-over from other donors' samples. Sequencing was done on a sample of tumor tissue. This rearrangement joins TRBV28 to TRBJ2-5, with a weak D call TRBD2 (6 bases). The CDR3 reads CASSLGGRETQYF. In nucleotides, the CDR3 is TGTGCCAGCAGTTTAGGGGGGAGGGAGACCCAGTACTTC.